Reported below is one T cell receptor beta chain. The antigen remains unidentified. V was cut by 6 bases and J by 4 bases, with 18 bases left in between. Looked up from germline, CDR1 is SGHDN and CDR2 is FVKESK. There are 15 residues in the CDR3. This sample was taken from a study of OX40 agonist ivuxolimab in advanced cancers. Study overall: The patients received agonistic anti-OX40 (CD134) antibody ivuxolimab.

Libraries were prepared by immunoSEQ multiplex PCR; TCRdb keeps only in-frame clonotypes and omits some of them. The table has 65,000 to 90,000 clones, around 89% seen once; the top ten hold around 0.51%. Sampling times: baseline, cycle 4 day 1, cycle 7 day 1. Study-wide points: Dose levels from 0.1 to 3.0 mg/kg saw CD4+ and CD8+ blood T cells expand clonally by week 6.

This specimen consisted of CD4+ or CD8+ T cells sorted from blood, obtained in a trial of the OX40 agonist ivuxolimab. This clonotype originated in an adult with an advanced solid tumor such as melanoma, head and neck, liver or kidney cancer. This sequence joins TRBV14 and TRBJ1-1; D is perhaps TRBD1 (5 bases). In DNA, the CDR3 is TGTGCCAGCAGTCGACAGATGACGGCGGGCACTGAAGCTTTCTTT. It codes for CASSRQMTAGTEAFF.